This T cell receptor (beta chain) was recovered during a study of blood T cell repertoires in COVID-19. Whole-study context: Italy, Spain and the United States were the sources of the convalescent and acute COVID-19 samples. Sources were T cells, B-cell-depleted T cells, or PBMCs; the material itself was cDNA or gDNA.

Authors' methods: Scientists estimated how many nucleated cells there were by amplifying reference gene primers. Measured with immunoSEQ multiplex PCR; TCRdb has only the in-frame clones, and not every one. That table furnishes V, J and clone size, whereas the DNA furnished D and trimming. This table has 350,000 or so clones, 70% to 90% appearing once. Seattle cases were enrolled at active infection and followed longitudinally. The sample consisted of peripheral blood. This TCR was recovered from a woman in her 30s with COVID-19, enrolled during active disease.

For the CDR3, the DNA is TGCGCCAGCAGCTTTGGCCGCGCTAGCGGCTCGAACTACGAGCAGTACTTC. Amino acids: CASSFGRASGSNYEQYF. V usage is TRBV5-1 and J usage is TRBJ2-7; TRBD2 matches at 7 bases. Losses at the gene ends were 2 bases for V and 3 bases for J; bases not matched to a gene: 14. The germline CDR1 and CDR2 sequences are SGHRS and YFSETQ. This CDR3 is 17 amino acids long.